The clone carrying this T cell receptor (beta chain) counts as large. The antigen remains undetermined. TRBV12-4/TRBJ1-2 clonotypes were amplified with adaptor-ligated barcode primers. TCRdb reanalysed the multiplex PCR reads using MiXCR and keeps one entry per CDR3 protein. Of 100 or so distinct CDR3 sequences listed, approximately 3% were seen once; the top ten hold about a third. V shed 7 bases and J 6 bases; nucleotides not matched to a gene: 7. The CDR3 is 13 residues long. Overall study results and limits: Tumor-infiltrating Treg TCR alpha and beta sequences overlapped most with tumor naive CD4+ T cells, then blood naive.

The V and J genes are TRBV12-3 or TRBV12-4 and TRBJ1-2; 8 bases match TRBD1. This receptor was identified in a female donor with breast cancer. Sequencing input: memory CD4+ T cells sorted from blood. As for subset: memory CD4+ T cells, CD4+CD45RO+CD25-. The CDR3 DNA sequence: TGTGCCAGCAAGAGGACAGGGAGCGATGGCTACACCTTC. Protein: CASKRTGSDGYTF.